This entry lists 15 T cell receptor beta chains sequenced from one sample in a study of shared clonotypes between healthy human individuals. Terminally differentiated effector memory CD45RA+ cells were excluded by CCR7 positive selection of CD45RO-negative cells. Sequencing used immunoSEQ multiplex PCR; TCRdb keeps in-frame clones, though not all of them. The table has around 600,000 clones, around 95% seen once. Sequencing was performed on naive CD8+ T cells sorted from blood. These receptors came from a woman in her twenties or thirties in good health.

V and J are TRBV7-3 and TRBJ2-3; unclear D gene. Trimming removed 2 bases from V and 5 bases from J, with 8 bases in between. The CDR3 has 13 residues. Germline-derived CDR1 and CDR2 are SGHTA and FQGTGA. In DNA form, the CDR3 reads TGTGCCAGCAGCTTATTCGAGAGAGATACGCAGTATTTT. The encoded protein is CASSLFERDTQYF. The entire variable domain, with the rest obtained from reference TRBV7-3 and TRBJ2-3, is as follows: GAGVSQTPSNKVTEKGKYVELRCDPISGHTALYWYRQSLGQGPEFLIYFQGTGAADDSGLPNDRFFAVRPEGSVSTLKIQRTERGDSAVYLCASSLFERDTQYFGPGTRLTVL.

This chain joins TRBV2 and TRBJ2-1; the match to TRBD2 covers 14 bases. CDR1 and CDR2 from the germline V gene are SNHLY and FYNNEI. Trimming removed 6 bases from V and 10 bases from J; junction bases left unmatched: 5. The CDR3 runs 14 residues. The CDR3 sequence: CASRGLAGAREQFF. DNA of the CDR3: TGTGCCAGCAGGGGACTAGCGGGGGCCCGAGAGCAGTTCTTC.

The rearrangement uses TRBV7-9 and TRBJ2-1; D is uncertain. The germline V and J ends were trimmed by 5 bases and 6 bases, with 11 bases remaining between them. Germline V lookup: CDR1 SEHNR, CDR2 FQNEAQ (reference sequence). This CDR3 spans 13 amino acids. CDR3 region: CASSPRVRNEQFF. As DNA, the CDR3 is TGTGCCAGCAGCCCCCGAGTCCGCAATGAGCAGTTCTTC.

This clone was recorded a few times. The chain carries TRBV7-9 and TRBJ1-2, with unresolved D. Germline V gene lookup returns CDR1 SEHNR and CDR2 FQNEAQ (reference sequence). Trimming took off 1 base at V and 7 bases at J, with 10 bases between the two ends. The length of the CDR3 is 13 residues. The CDR3 sequence is CASSLGAPFGYTF. For the CDR3, the DNA is TGTGCCAGCAGCTTAGGGGCGCCGTTTGGCTACACCTTC.

The rearrangement joins TRBV19 to TRBJ2-1; 11 nucleotides line up with TRBD2. After removal of 5 bases from V and 5 bases from J, the junction contained 11 bases not matched to a gene. CDR1 LNHDA and CDR2 SQIVND come from the germline V gene (reference sequence). The CDR3 is 17 amino acids. The CDR3, as DNA: TGTGCCAGTAGTTCGCCGGTAGCGGGAGGGGTAAACAATGAGCAGTTCTTC. Amino acids: CASSSPVAGGVNNEQFF.

V and J are TRBV28 and TRBJ1-2; D unclear. Trimming removed 7 bases from V and 6 bases from J, with 15 bases in between. The CDR3 covers 13 residues. Germline V gene data show CDR1 as MDHEN and CDR2 as SYDVKM. The CDR3 spells CASNPSGVDGYTF. CDR3 bases: TGTGCCAGCAACCCATCCGGGGTGGATGGCTACACCTTC.

This clone was recorded once. CDR3 bases: TGCGCCAGCAGCGTCGAGAGGGGAGGCAATCAGCCCCAGCATTTT. Residues: CASSVERGGNQPQHF. The J gene is TRBJ1-5, the V gene TRBV4-1; tentatively, D is TRBD1 (5 bases). The germline V gene has CDR1 MGHRA and CDR2 YSYEKL. Trimming removed 5 bases at V and 2 bases at J, with 13 bases between. The CDR3 is 15 residues long.

V and J are TRBV30 and TRBJ1-6; D call uncertain. The germline V gene has CDR1 GTSNPN and CDR2 SVGIG (reference sequence). Trimming removed 0 bases from V and 8 bases from J, with 14 bases in between. There are 15 residues in the CDR3. The CDR3 coding sequence is TGTGCCTGGAGTGTACTTCGGGGATCGGATTCACCCCTCCACTTT. This gives the protein CAWSVLRGSDSPLHF.

This sequence joins TRBV4-1 and TRBJ1-2, with D unresolved. The CDR3 runs to 13 residues. Germline-derived CDR1 and CDR2 are MGHRA and YSYEKL. Trimming cost V 3 bases and J 5 bases, with 10 bases left between them. Written as DNA, the CDR3 is TGCGCCAGCAGCCAGACCCCCCTTTATGGCTACACCTTC. It codes for CASSQTPLYGYTF.

This clone was seen just once. The chain employs TRBV7-9 and TRBJ2-5; D unclear. Trimming pared 3 bases from V and 5 bases from J, leaving 16 bases between. The CDR3 consists of 15 residues. Germline-derived CDR1 and CDR2 are SEHNR and FQNEAQ (reference sequence). Written as DNA, the CDR3 is TGTGCCAGCAGCTTGGTTCTAGAGTCCGGGGAGACCCAGTACTTC. Its translation: CASSLVLESGETQYF.

This chain connects TRBV2 to TRBJ2-5; TRBD2 agrees at 9 bases. CDR3 length: 15 residues. Germline values: CDR1 SNHLY, CDR2 FYNNEI. V lost 6 bases, J lost 5 bases, and 10 bases stayed unmatched. The CDR3 loop reads CASSPGTSSSETQYF. CDR3 DNA sequence: TGTGCCAGCAGCCCCGGGACTAGCTCCTCGGAGACCCAGTACTTC. The entire variable domain, with the rest obtained from reference TRBV2 and TRBJ2-5, is as follows: EPEVTQTPSHQVTQMGQEVILRCVPISNHLYFYWYRQILGQKVEFLVSFYNNEISEKSEIFDDQFSVERPDGSNFTLKIRSTKLEDSAMYFCASSPGTSSSETQYFGPGTRLLVL.

The V gene is TRBV28, the J gene TRBJ2-7; 11 nucleotides align to TRBD2. Germline V gene lookup returns CDR1 MDHEN and CDR2 SYDVKM. The V segment lost 3 bases and the J segment 7 bases; nucleotides outside the gene matches: 5. CDR3 length: 14 residues. CDR3 residues: CASSLGGTSGEQYF. In DNA form, the CDR3 reads TGTGCCAGCAGTTTGGGTGGGACTAGCGGAGAGCAGTACTTC.

The rearrangement links TRBV4-1 to TRBJ2-1; the D gene is possibly TRBD2 (5 bases). CDR3 size: 15 residues. In germline, CDR1 is MGHRA, CDR2 YSYEKL. The V gene lost 5 bases and the J gene lost 0 bases, with 11 bases spanning the gap. Written as DNA, the CDR3 is TGCGCCAGCAGCGAGGGTCGGAGCTCCTACAATGAGCAGTTCTTC. Protein product: CASSEGRSSYNEQFF.

The chain joins TRBV11-3 to TRBJ2-7, with 7 bases matching TRBD1. After removal of 1 base from V and 3 bases from J, the junction contained 0 bases not matched to a gene. CDR3 length equals 13 residues. Looked up from germline, CDR1 is SGHNT and CDR2 is YENEEA. The CDR3 bases are TGTGCCAGCAGCTTAGGGACAGGCTACGAGCAGTACTTC. Encoded protein: CASSLGTGYEQYF.

The V and J genes are TRBV5-6 and TRBJ2-7; TRBD2 aligns across 10 bases. Looked up from germline, CDR1 is SGHDT and CDR2 is YYEEEE. This CDR3 is 14 amino acids long. Trimming removed 4 bases from V and 2 bases from J; junction bases left unmatched: 3. The CDR3 is CASSIGLAAYEQYF. DNA for the CDR3: TGTGCCAGCAGCATCGGACTAGCGGCCTACGAGCAGTACTTC.